This T cell receptor (beta chain) was recovered during a study of control samples from healthy donors and cancer patients. From germline, CDR1 is MNHEY and CDR2 SMNVEV (reference sequence). V was pared by 7 bases and J by 5 bases, with 12 bases between. This CDR3 is built from 13 residues. Repertoires were generated with immunoSEQ multiplex PCR, while TCRdb's copy carries only in-frame clones and drops some. The sample holds 150,000 to 200,000 clones, roughly 94% seen once. This sequence joins TRBV27 and TRBJ2-1; possible D gene TRBD2, 6 bases. The sample consisted of blood. The TCR comes from a woman between 18 and 30 years old in good health. The CDR3 loop is CASTLGLNNEQFF. CDR3 DNA: TGTGCCAGCACCTTGGGACTTAACAATGAGCAGTTCTTC.